The rows below give T cell receptor beta chains drawn from one sample of a study of patients and donors after allogeneic stem cell transplantation. TCRdb ran MiXCR on the RT-PCR reads and lists one entry per CDR3 protein. The sample carries around 200,000 distinct CDR3 sequences, roughly 38% recorded once. Sequenced: blood, either unsorted or a sorted T cell fraction (not recorded which). All receptors derive from a human donor who was either an allogeneic HSCT recipient or a stem cell or donor lymphocyte infusion donor (not recorded which). It is not recorded whose cells these are; they may come from a transplant donor. Both conserved end residues are part of each CDR3. Each record gives: V gene, J gene, CDR3 protein.

TRBV5-1	TRBJ1-1	CASSSGTSPPNTEAFF
TRBV4-1	TRBJ1-1	CASSLVVGLPNTEAFF
TRBV4-2	TRBJ2-3	CASSQGVSRADTQYF
TRBV5-5	TRBJ1-2	CASSFLGGVVEYGYTF
TRBV12-3/TRBV12-4	TRBJ1-6	CASGRGLYPPLHF
TRBV11-2	TRBJ2-1	CASSERDLRDEQFF
TRBV7-9	TRBJ1-2	CASSPTAANGYTF
TRBV4-1	TRBJ2-1	CASSQVNGEQFF
TRBV12-3/TRBV12-4	TRBJ1-1	CAISGQLNTEAFF
TRBV24-1	TRBJ1-5	CATSDWSSNQPQHF
TRBV5-5	TRBJ1-5	CASSGKASNQPQHF
TRBV10-3	TRBJ2-7	CAIRGSLGDEQYF
TRBV5-1	TRBJ1-2	CASSWRDRDYGYTF
TRBV27	TRBJ1-3	CASSLSWDRGSGNTIYF
TRBV20-1	TRBJ1-1	CSATRQMNTEAFF
TRBV12-3/TRBV12-4	TRBJ1-2	CASSFDRNYGYTF
TRBV5-1	TRBJ2-3	CASSMETSTDTQYF
TRBV24-1	TRBJ2-1	CATSADGPWADEQFF
TRBV5-1	TRBJ1-1	CASSFFWSTGPKNTEAFF
TRBV5-1	TRBJ1-1	CASSPERGQRNTEAFF
TRBV9	TRBJ1-1	CASSVVGGNTEAFF
TRBV30	TRBJ1-5	CAWSPAGRLDQPQHF
TRBV20-1	TRBJ1-4	CSARDPVNEKLFF
TRBV30	TRBJ2-1	CAWKQGNSYNEQFF
TRBV5-1	TRBJ1-1	CASSLVRGASTEAFF
TRBV20-1	TRBJ2-7	CSARDARGSYEQYF
TRBV5-1	TRBJ1-1	CASSFGQGARTEAFF
TRBV28	TRBJ1-6	CASRYRDLSTNSPLHF
TRBV7-8	TRBJ1-6	CASSKQGLGLNSPLHF
TRBV10-3	TRBJ2-1	CAISESGLNEQFF
TRBV20-1	TRBJ1-5	CSAREGTNTGLNQPQHF
TRBV27	TRBJ1-2	CASSSDREANYGYTF
TRBV6-6	TRBJ1-1	CASNPQGMNTEAFF
TRBV12-3/TRBV12-4	TRBJ2-1	CASSPVGRHNEQFF
TRBV12-3/TRBV12-4	TRBJ1-2	CASSLSQMWDGYTF
TRBV20-1	TRBJ1-1	CSANRDFPGTEAFF
TRBV27	TRBJ1-1	CASSSHGQGTEAFF
TRBV28	TRBJ1-3	CASSPSIGDTIYF
TRBV6-2/TRBV6-3	TRBJ1-2	CASSSGYGYGYTF
TRBV18	TRBJ1-3	CASSRAESSGNTIYF
TRBV28	TRBJ1-5	CASSFGLRQPQHF
TRBV30	TRBJ1-2	CAWSVYREPYGYTF
TRBV30	TRBJ2-2	CAWSVRQNTGELFF
TRBV12-3/TRBV12-4	TRBJ1-5	CASSLRPQRSNQPQHF
TRBV12-5	TRBJ1-1	CASGAGMNTEAFF
TRBV5-6	TRBJ1-6	CASSPSGGISYNSPLHF
TRBV4-1	TRBJ2-4	CASSQDLGESKNIQYF
TRBV20-1	TRBJ1-1	CSARVVMNTEAFF
TRBV5-5	TRBJ2-1	CASSFSLSSYNEQFF
TRBV29-1	TRBJ1-1	CSVGLMNTEAFF
TRBV12-3/TRBV12-4	TRBJ1-6	CASSKTGTPLHF
TRBV6-2/TRBV6-3	TRBJ1-2	CASSYGKTFNYGYTF
TRBV6-2/TRBV6-3	TRBJ2-7	CASSQRASGNYEQYF
TRBV7-9	TRBJ2-5	CASSQDLQETQYF